The rows below give T cell receptor beta chains drawn from one sample of a study of blood T cell repertoires in COVID-19. The data were produced by immunoSEQ multiplex PCR, yet TCRdb's version contains in-frame clones alone and is incomplete. In the table there are 450,000 or so clones, around 91% of which are singletons. Input material: PBMCs or T cells enriched from blood (not recorded which). The receptors come from a man younger than 35 who had recovered from COVID-19. Each CDR3 is given with its conserved first and last residue. A D gene is named only where the DNA matches it firmly. Expanded clones are given a class, and other clones once, few, many or no size at all.

abundance	v_gene	j_gene	d_gene	CDR3aa	CDR3nt
-	TRBV6-5	TRBJ2-6	-	CASLGGLGGANVLTF	TGTGCCAGCCTAGGGGGTTTAGGTGGGGCCAACGTCCTGACTTTC
-	TRBV10-2	TRBJ2-7	-	CASSESEGVYEQYF	TGCGCCAGCAGTGAGTCGGAAGGAGTCTACGAGCAGTACTTC
-	TRBV29-1	TRBJ2-1	-	CSVEALHGDEQFF	TGCAGCGTTGAAGCCCTCCACGGGGATGAGCAGTTCTTC
-	TRBV30	TRBJ2-3	-	CASSPGTGTDTQYF	TGTGCCAGCTCTCCGGGGACTGGCACAGATACGCAGTATTTT
-	TRBV14	TRBJ1-5	-	CASSQPGQGRVQPQHF	TGTGCCAGCAGCCAACCCGGGCAGGGTCGGGTTCAGCCCCAGCATTTT
-	TRBV28	TRBJ2-6	-	CASSLSGSGANVLTF	TGTGCCAGCAGTTTGAGTGGCTCTGGGGCCAACGTCCTGACTTTC
-	TRBV19	TRBJ2-7	-	CASSPQTGTGRYF	TGTGCCAGTAGTCCACAGACAGGTACGGGGCGGTACTTC
-	TRBV10-3	TRBJ2-7	-	CATRGGGSSYGQYF	TGTGCCACCCGTGGGGGCGGGAGCAGTTATGGGCAGTACTTC
-	TRBV6-5	TRBJ2-3	-	CASKRSAASHTQYF	TGTGCTTCGAAACGATCAGCGGCGTCCCATACGCAGTATTTT
many	TRBV9	TRBJ2-1	-	CASSVVGNYNEQFF	TGTGCCAGCAGCGTAGTCGGGAACTACAATGAGCAGTTCTTC
-	TRBV10-3	TRBJ1-1	-	CAIAERMNTEAFF	TGTGCCATCGCGGAACGGATGAACACTGAAGCTTTCTTT
-	TRBV7-9	TRBJ1-2	-	CASSLEAARGYTF	TGTGCCAGCAGCTTAGAAGCGGCTCGGGGCTACACCTTC
few	TRBV5-1	TRBJ1-3	TRBD1	CASRPQGASGNTIYF	TGCGCCAGCAGACCACAGGGGGCTTCTGGAAACACCATATATTTT
-	TRBV19	TRBJ1-3	-	CASSPRSSGNTIYF	TGTGCCAGTAGTCCCCGGAGCTCTGGAAACACCATATATTTT
-	TRBV14	TRBJ1-4	-	CASSRAGGANEKLFF	TGTGCCAGCAGCCGCGCGGGGGGTGCAAATGAAAAACTGTTTTTT
once	TRBV5-1	TRBJ1-1	-	CASSEVYGMNTEAFF	TGCGCCAGCAGCGAGGTGTACGGCATGAACACTGAAGCTTTCTTT
-	TRBV27	TRBJ2-1	TRBD2	CASAYLAGGEQFF	TGTGCCAGCGCATATCTAGCGGGGGGTGAGCAGTTCTTC
-	TRBV27	TRBJ2-1	-	CASSRPGLSSYNEQFF	TGTGCCAGCAGCCGACCGGGACTCAGCTCCTACAATGAGCAGTTCTTC
-	TRBV28	TRBJ1-2	-	CASKDRRRDGYTF	TGTGCCAGCAAAGACAGACGAAGAGACGGCTACACCTTC
-	TRBV3-1/TRBV3-2	TRBJ2-7	-	CASSQLAGGTYEQYF	TGTGCCAGCAGCCAACTCGCAGGCGGGACCTACGAGCAGTACTTC
-	TRBV27	TRBJ2-3	TRBD1	CASSHRSRQGSSDTQYF	TGTGCCAGCAGCCATCGTTCTCGACAGGGTAGTTCAGATACGCAGTATTTT
-	TRBV27	TRBJ1-4	-	CARDIQGTPPTNEKLFF	TGTGCCAGGGACATACAGGGAACCCCACCAACTAATGAAAAACTGTTTTTT
-	TRBV6-5	TRBJ1-5	-	CASRLTGLKGQPQHF	TGTGCCAGTAGATTAACGGGGTTAAAAGGACAGCCCCAGCATTTT
-	TRBV7-6	TRBJ2-1	TRBD2	CASSLELAGGPLGEQFF	TGTGCCAGCAGCTTAGAACTAGCGGGAGGGCCCCTGGGTGAGCAGTTCTTC
-	TRBV7-9	TRBJ1-1	-	CASSRTEWNTEAFF	TGTGCCAGCAGCCGGACAGAATGGAACACTGAAGCTTTTTTT
few	TRBV7-9	TRBJ2-1	-	CASSFGSSYNEQFF	TGTGCCAGCAGCTTTGGTAGCTCCTACAATGAGCAGTTCTTC
-	TRBV5-4	TRBJ2-7	TRBD2	CASSTGLAGALYEQYF	TGTGCCAGCAGCACGGGACTAGCGGGAGCTTTGTACGAGCAGTACTTC
-	TRBV5-1	TRBJ2-5	TRBD2	CASSLGLAETLQETQYF	TGCGCCAGCAGCTTGGGACTAGCGGAAACTCTTCAAGAGACCCAGTACTTC
-	TRBV29-1	TRBJ1-5	TRBD1	CSVEGQAGQPQHF	TGCAGCGTTGAGGGACAGGCCGGTCAGCCCCAGCATTTT
-	TRBV20-1	TRBJ2-2	TRBD2	CSASDMTSGRAYTGELFF	TGCAGTGCTAGTGATATGACTAGCGGGAGGGCCTACACCGGGGAGCTGTTTTTT
-	TRBV7-9	TRBJ2-7	TRBD2	CASSALKGGLAPEQYF	TGTGCCAGCAGCGCCCTGAAAGGGGGACTAGCTCCGGAGCAGTACTTC
-	TRBV10-2	TRBJ2-2	-	CASRSPGGGELFF	TGCGCCAGCAGAAGCCCCGGAGGCGGGGAGCTGTTTTTT
-	TRBV11-2	TRBJ1-6	TRBD1	CASSSGRQGRSYNSPLHF	TGTGCCAGCAGCTCTGGGAGACAGGGGCGCTCCTATAATTCACCCCTCCACTTT
-	TRBV2	TRBJ1-6	-	CASSVGTPNSPLHF	TGTGCCAGCAGCGTCGGGACACCTAATTCACCCCTCCACTTT
-	TRBV4-1	TRBJ1-4	TRBD1	CASSKGDRGNEKLFF	TGCGCCAGCAGCAAAGGCGACAGGGGAAATGAAAAACTGTTTTTT
-	TRBV12-3/TRBV12-4	TRBJ2-1	-	CASSYDQGWQFF	TGTGCCAGCAGTTACGATCAGGGTTGGCAGTTCTTC
-	TRBV5-1	TRBJ2-1	-	CASSLGMGGSYNEQFF	TGCGCCAGCAGCTTAGGTATGGGGGGCTCCTACAATGAGCAGTTCTTC
-	TRBV7-9	TRBJ1-2	TRBD1	CASSLVLTGGRSGYTF	TGTGCCAGCAGCTTAGTTTTAACAGGGGGTCGGAGTGGCTACACCTTC
-	TRBV5-1	TRBJ2-7	-	CASSESGNSYEQYF	TGCGCCAGCAGCGAATCGGGGAACTCCTACGAGCAGTACTTC
-	TRBV7-6	TRBJ1-6	-	CASSLVGAGNSPLHF	TGTGCCAGCAGCTTAGTGGGGGCAGGAAATTCACCCCTCCACTTT
-	TRBV9	TRBJ1-5	TRBD1	CASSSTGVSNQPQHF	TGTGCCAGCAGTTCTACAGGGGTCAGCAATCAGCCCCAGCATTTT
-	TRBV19	TRBJ1-1	-	CASSIDRDHTEAFF	TGTGCCAGTAGTATAGACCGGGATCACACTGAAGCTTTCTTT
-	TRBV28	TRBJ2-7	TRBD1	CASSLGDRLTYEQYF	TGTGCCAGCAGTTTAGGGGACAGGTTAACGTACGAGCAGTACTTC
-	TRBV6-5	TRBJ1-5	-	CASSLQVDQPQHF	TGTGCCAGCAGTCTACAGGTCGATCAGCCCCAGCATTTT
once	TRBV4-1	TRBJ1-6	TRBD1	CASSHLGQSGSPLHF	TGCGCCAGCAGCCACCTGGGACAGTCGGGTTCACCCCTCCACTTT
-	TRBV5-6	TRBJ2-1	-	CASSLALAALYNEQFF	TGTGCCAGCAGCTTGGCCTTGGCGGCTCTATACAATGAGCAGTTCTTC
-	TRBV19	TRBJ1-3	-	CASSIGSVTIGNTIYF	TGTGCCAGTAGTATCGGTTCCGTAACGATTGGAAACACCATATATTTT
-	TRBV27	TRBJ2-7	TRBD2	CASSLTSGYEQYF	TGTGCCAGCAGTTTGACTAGCGGCTACGAGCAGTACTTC
once	TRBV28	TRBJ2-3	TRBD2	CASSFSLAGDADTQYF	TGTGCCAGCAGTTTCTCCTTAGCGGGAGACGCAGATACGCAGTATTTT